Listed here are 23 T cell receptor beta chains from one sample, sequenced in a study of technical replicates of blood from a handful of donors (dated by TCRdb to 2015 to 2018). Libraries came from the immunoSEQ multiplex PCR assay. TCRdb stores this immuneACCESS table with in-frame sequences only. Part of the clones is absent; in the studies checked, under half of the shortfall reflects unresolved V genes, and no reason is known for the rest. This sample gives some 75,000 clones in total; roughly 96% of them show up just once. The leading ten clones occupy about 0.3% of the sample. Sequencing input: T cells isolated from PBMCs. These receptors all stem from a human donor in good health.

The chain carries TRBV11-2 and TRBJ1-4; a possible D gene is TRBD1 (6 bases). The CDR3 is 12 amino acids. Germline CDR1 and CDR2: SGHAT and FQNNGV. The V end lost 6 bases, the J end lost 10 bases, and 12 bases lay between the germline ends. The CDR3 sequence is CASRNREGKLFF. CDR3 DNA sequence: TGTGCCAGCAGAAACAGGGAAGGAAAACTGTTTTTT.

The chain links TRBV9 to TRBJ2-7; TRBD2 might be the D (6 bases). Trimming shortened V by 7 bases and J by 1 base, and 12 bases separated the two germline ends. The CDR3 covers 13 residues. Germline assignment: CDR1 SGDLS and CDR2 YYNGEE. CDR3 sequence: CASGGGLSYEQYF. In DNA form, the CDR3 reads TGTGCCAGCGGGGGTGGACTATCCTACGAGCAGTACTTC.

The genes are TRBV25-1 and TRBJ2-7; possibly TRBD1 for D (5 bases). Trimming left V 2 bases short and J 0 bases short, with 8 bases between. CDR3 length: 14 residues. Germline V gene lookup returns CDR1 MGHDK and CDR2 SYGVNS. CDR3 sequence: CASSEDSFSYEQYF. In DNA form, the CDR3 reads TGTGCCAGCAGTGAAGACAGTTTCTCCTACGAGCAGTACTTC.

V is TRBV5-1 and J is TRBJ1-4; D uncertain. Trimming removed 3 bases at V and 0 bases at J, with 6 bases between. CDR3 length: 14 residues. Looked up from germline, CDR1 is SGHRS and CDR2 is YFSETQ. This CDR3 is CASSSRSTNEKLFF. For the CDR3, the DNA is TGCGCCAGCAGCTCCAGGTCAACTAATGAAAAACTGTTTTTT. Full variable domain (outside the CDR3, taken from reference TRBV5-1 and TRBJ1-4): KAGVTQTPRYLIKTRGQQVTLSCSPISGHRSVSWYQQTPGQGLQFLFEYFSETQRNKGNFPGRFSGRQFSNSRSEMNVSTLELGDSALYLCASSSRSTNEKLFFGSGTQLSVL.

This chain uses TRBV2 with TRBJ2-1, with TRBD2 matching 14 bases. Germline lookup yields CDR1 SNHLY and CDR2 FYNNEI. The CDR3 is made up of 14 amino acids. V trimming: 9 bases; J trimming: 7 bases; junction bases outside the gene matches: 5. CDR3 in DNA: TGTGCCAGAGGTCGGACTAGCGGGAGGAATGAGCAGTTCTTC. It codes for CARGRTSGRNEQFF. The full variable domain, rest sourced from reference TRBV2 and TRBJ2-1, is EPEVTQTPSHQVTQMGQEVILRCVPISNHLYFYWYRQILGQKVEFLVSFYNNEISEKSEIFDDQFSVERPDGSNFTLKIRSTKLEDSAMYFCARGRTSGRNEQFFGPGTRLTVL.

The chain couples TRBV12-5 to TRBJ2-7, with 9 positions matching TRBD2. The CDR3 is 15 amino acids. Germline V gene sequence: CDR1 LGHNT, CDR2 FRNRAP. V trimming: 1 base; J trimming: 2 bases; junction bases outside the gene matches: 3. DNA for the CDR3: TGTGCTAGTGGTTTGGGGGCTAGCGGGGCCTACGAGCAGTACTTC. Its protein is CASGLGASGAYEQYF.

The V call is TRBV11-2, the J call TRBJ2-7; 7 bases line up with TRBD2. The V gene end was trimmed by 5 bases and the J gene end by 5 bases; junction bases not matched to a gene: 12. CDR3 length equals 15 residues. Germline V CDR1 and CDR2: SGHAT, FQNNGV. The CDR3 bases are TGTGCCAGCAGCGGCACGGGAGGAGATAGGGACGAGCAGTACTTC. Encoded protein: CASSGTGGDRDEQYF.

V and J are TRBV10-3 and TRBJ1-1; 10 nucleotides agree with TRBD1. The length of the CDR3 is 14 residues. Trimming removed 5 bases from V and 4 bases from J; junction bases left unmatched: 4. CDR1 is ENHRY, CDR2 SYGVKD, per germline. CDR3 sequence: CAISMGQGITEAFF. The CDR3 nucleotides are TGTGCCATCAGTATGGGACAGGGGATCACTGAAGCTTTCTTT.

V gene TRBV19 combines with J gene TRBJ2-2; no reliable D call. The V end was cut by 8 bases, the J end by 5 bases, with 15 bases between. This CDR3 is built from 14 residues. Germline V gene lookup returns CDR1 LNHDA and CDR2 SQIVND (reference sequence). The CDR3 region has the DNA TGTGCCAGTGAACGAGCTAGTATAACCGGGGAGCTGTTTTTT. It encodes CASERASITGELFF.

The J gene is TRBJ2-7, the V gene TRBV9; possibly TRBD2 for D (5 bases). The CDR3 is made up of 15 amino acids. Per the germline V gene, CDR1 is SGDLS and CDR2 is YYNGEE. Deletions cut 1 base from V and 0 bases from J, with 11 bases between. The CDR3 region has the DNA TGTGCCAGCAGCGTATCCGGGGATTCCTCCTACGAGCAGTACTTC. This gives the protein CASSVSGDSSYEQYF.

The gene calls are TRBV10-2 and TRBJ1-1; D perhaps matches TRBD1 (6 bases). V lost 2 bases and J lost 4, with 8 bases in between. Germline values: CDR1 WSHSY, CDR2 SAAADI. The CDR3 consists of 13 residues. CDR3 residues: CASSEQGSTEAFF. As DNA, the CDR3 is TGCGCCAGCAGTGAGCAGGGGTCCACTGAAGCTTTCTTT.

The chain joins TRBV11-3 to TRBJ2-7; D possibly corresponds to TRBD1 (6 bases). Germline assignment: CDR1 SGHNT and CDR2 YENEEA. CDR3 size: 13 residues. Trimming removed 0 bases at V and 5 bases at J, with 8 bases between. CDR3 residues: CASSLEAGDEQYF. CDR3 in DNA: TGTGCCAGCAGCTTAGAGGCAGGGGACGAGCAGTACTTC.

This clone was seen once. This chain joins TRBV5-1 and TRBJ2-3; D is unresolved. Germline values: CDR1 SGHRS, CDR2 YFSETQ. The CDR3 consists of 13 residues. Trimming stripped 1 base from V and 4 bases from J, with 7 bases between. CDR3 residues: CASSLPRSDTQYF. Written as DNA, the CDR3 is TGCGCCAGCAGCTTGCCCAGGTCAGATACGCAGTATTTT. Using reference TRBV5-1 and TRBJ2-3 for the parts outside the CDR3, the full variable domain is KAGVTQTPRYLIKTRGQQVTLSCSPISGHRSVSWYQQTPGQGLQFLFEYFSETQRNKGNFPGRFSGRQFSNSRSEMNVSTLELGDSALYLCASSLPRSDTQYFGPGTRLTVL.

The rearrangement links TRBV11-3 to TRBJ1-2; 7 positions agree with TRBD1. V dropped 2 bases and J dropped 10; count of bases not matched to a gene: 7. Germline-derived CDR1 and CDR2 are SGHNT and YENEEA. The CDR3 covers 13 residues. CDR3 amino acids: CASSLSRTGTYTF. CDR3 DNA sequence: TGTGCCAGCAGCTTAAGCAGGACAGGAACCTACACCTTC.

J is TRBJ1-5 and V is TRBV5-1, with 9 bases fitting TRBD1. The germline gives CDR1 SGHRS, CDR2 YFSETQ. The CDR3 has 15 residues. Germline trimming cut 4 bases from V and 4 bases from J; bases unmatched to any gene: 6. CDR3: CASSLGQGPNQPQHF. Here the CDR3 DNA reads TGCGCCAGCAGCCTTGGACAGGGGCCTAATCAGCCCCAGCATTTT.

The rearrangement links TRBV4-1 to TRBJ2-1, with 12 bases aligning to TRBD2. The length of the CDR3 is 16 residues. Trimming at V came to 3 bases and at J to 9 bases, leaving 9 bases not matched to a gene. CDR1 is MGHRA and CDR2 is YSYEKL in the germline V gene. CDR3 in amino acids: CASSQLLAGGPSEQFF. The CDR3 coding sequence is TGCGCCAGCAGCCAGCTCCTAGCGGGAGGGCCGAGTGAGCAGTTCTTC.

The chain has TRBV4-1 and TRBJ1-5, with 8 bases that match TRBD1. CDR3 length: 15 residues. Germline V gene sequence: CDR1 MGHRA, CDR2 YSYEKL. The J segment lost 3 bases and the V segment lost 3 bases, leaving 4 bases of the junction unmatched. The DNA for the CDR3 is TGCGCCAGCAGCCATCTGGACAGGGACAATCAGCCCCAGCATTTT. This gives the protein CASSHLDRDNQPQHF.

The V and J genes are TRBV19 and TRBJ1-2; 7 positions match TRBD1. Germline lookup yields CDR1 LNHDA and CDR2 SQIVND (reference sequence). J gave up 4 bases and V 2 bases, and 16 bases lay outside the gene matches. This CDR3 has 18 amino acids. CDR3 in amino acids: CASSIRLAGQVDGYGYTF. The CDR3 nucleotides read TGTGCCAGTAGTATACGACTTGCTGGACAGGTGGACGGCTATGGCTACACCTTC. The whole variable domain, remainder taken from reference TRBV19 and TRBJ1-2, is DGGITQSPKYLFRKEGQNVTLSCEQNLNHDAMYWYRQDPGQGLRLIYYSQIVNDFQKGDIAEGYSVSREKKESFPLTVTSAQKNPTAFYLCASSIRLAGQVDGYGYTFGSGTRLTVV.

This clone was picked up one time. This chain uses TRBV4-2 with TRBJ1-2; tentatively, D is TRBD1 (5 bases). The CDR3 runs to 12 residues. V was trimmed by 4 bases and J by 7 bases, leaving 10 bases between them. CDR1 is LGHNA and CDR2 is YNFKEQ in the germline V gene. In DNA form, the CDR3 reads TGTGCCAGCAGCCTGGTAGACAGTGGCTACACCTTC. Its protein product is CASSLVDSGYTF.

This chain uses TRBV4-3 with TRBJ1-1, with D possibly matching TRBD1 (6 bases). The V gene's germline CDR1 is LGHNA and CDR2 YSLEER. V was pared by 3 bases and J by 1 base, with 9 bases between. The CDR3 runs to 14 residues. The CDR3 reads CASSQTGENTEAFF. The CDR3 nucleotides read TGCGCCAGCAGCCAGACAGGAGAGAACACTGAAGCTTTCTTT.

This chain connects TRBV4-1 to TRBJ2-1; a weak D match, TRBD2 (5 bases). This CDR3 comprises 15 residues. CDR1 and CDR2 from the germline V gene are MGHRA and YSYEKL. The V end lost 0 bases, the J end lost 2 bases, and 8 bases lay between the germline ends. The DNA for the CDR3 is TGCGCCAGCAGCCAAGACACGGGAACCTACAATGAGCAGTTCTTC. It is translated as CASSQDTGTYNEQFF.

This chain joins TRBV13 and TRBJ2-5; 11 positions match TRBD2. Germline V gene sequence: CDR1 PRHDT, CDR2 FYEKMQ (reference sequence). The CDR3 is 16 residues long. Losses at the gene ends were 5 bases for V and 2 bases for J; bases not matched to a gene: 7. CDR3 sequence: CASSPRLAGPQETQYF. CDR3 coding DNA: TGTGCCAGCAGCCCGAGACTAGCGGGACCGCAAGAGACCCAGTACTTC.

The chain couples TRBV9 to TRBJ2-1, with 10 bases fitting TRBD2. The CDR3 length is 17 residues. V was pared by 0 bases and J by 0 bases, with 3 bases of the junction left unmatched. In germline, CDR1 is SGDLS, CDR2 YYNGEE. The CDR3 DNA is TGTGCCAGCAGCGTAGGAGGACTAGCGGCCTCCTACAATGAGCAGTTCTTC. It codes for CASSVGGLAASYNEQFF.